The present TCR beta chain was sequenced within a study of PD-1 blockade in classical Hodgkin lymphoma. V shed 3 bases and J shed 2 bases, with 7 bases lying between them. The germline V gene encodes CDR1 MDHEN and CDR2 SYDVKM. The CDR3 has 13 amino acids. This sample's time point: cycle 4 day 1 (C4D1), after less than 7 weeks of nivolumab. Relapse after autologous stem cell transplantation occurred in every patient, and brentuximab vedotin exposure varied. Clones were read by immunoSEQ multiplex PCR, and TCRdb kept only the in-frame ones, dropping some. Of about 94,000 clones in the sample, under 95% were seen once.

The genes are TRBV28 and TRBJ1-1; D unclear. The material was peripheral blood mononuclear cells (PBMCs), obtained before the fourth cycle of nivolumab. The receptor was derived from a human donor with classical Hodgkin lymphoma. DNA for the CDR3: TGTGCCAGCAGTTTTTTCGGTAACACTGAAGCTTTCTTT. This codes for CASSFFGNTEAFF.